This TCR beta chain was retrieved from a study of OX40 agonist ivuxolimab in advanced cancers. Study in general: Partial responses were observed in three patients, of whom one had hepatocellular carcinoma and two had cutaneous melanoma.

Sequencing was performed with immunoSEQ multiplex PCR; in TCRdb, only in-frame clones are kept and a portion is missing. The profile shows more than 50,000 clones, approximately 90% of them singletons. V trimming: 0 bases; J trimming: 5 bases; junction bases outside the gene matches: 5. Looked up from germline, CDR1 is SGHDN and CDR2 is FVKESK. The CDR3 consists of 16 residues. This chain joins TRBV14 and TRBJ2-1, with 9 bases aligning to TRBD2. Specimen: CD4+ or CD8+ T cells sorted from blood, collected in a trial of the OX40 agonist ivuxolimab. This receptor was obtained from an adult with an advanced solid tumor such as melanoma, head and neck, liver or kidney cancer. DNA of the CDR3: TGTGCCAGCAGCCAAGATTGGCTAGCGGGGAACAATGAGCAGTTCTTC. It encodes CASSQDWLAGNNEQFF.